This TCR delta chain was identified in a study of Vδ1+ human thymocytes. The study, taken as a whole, reports: Thymic TRG and TRD repertoires appeared highly polyclonal.

The CDR3 has 17 residues. The V and J ends lost 1 base and 0 bases, in that order; junction bases with no gene match: 5. Germline V gives CDR1 TSWWSYY, CDR2 QGS. Extracted RNA was reverse transcribed into cDNA. Pooled V-gene forward primers with one constant-region reverse primer generated the CDR3 amplicons by multiplex PCR. TCRdb processed the multiplex PCR reads again with the CATT caller. The sample comprises around 76,000 delta-chain clones, around 35% of which are singletons, and under 0.3% rests with the top ten. This clone was detected a few times. Its cognate antigen is unknown. The sequenced sample consisted of Vdelta1+ gamma-delta thymocytes from the thymus. Sample subset: FACS-sorted CD3+ TCRalphabeta- TCRVdelta1+ TCRVdelta2- thymocytes. The chain links TRDV1 to TRDJ1; 10 bases agree with TRDD3. This receptor was identified in a boy under two years old who had congenital heart surgery. CDR3 loop: CALGERTGGSYTDKLIF. In DNA form, the CDR3 reads TGTGCTCTTGGGGAACGTACTGGGGGATCCTACACCGATAAACTCATCTTT.